This T cell receptor (beta chain) was sequenced for a study of T cell responses to AZD1222 COVID-19 vaccine. With 6 bases removed from V and 0 bases from J, the gap between germline ends came to 12 bases. CDR3 size: 16 residues. In germline, CDR1 is MNHEY, CDR2 SMNVEV (reference sequence). The assay was immunoSEQ multiplex PCR, and TCRdb's table has in-frame clones only and misses some. The table includes approximately 200,000 clones, about 94% detected once. Sequencing was performed on peripheral blood, taken on day 0 of AZD1222 vaccination. The gene calls are TRBV27 and TRBJ1-6; D remains ambiguous. The TCR originated in an adult in good health. The CDR3 is CASRLDLSSYNSPLHF. The CDR3 DNA follows: TGTGCCAGCAGACTTGACCTAAGCTCCTATAATTCACCCCTCCACTTT.